Included here is one TCR beta chain sequence, with context. Its binding antigen is unknown. Base qualities are not recorded, but no much larger clone differs from it by a single base. This entry belongs to a study of shared clonotypes between healthy human individuals (dated by TCRdb to 2018 to 2020). Study-level background: Three men and a couple of women, aged 18 to 49 years, made up the cohort. Per donor, three plates each were used for CD4 naive and CD4 memory, two for CD8 naive, and one for CD8 memory. Blood TCR repertoires of about 5 healthy adults were deeply sequenced to estimate repertoire size and the extent of clonotype sharing between individuals. Libraries were prepared and TCR repertoires were sequenced by different laboratories using diverse techniques, in order to increase sequencing depth and limit assay-specific biases. Leukapheresis yielded between about 0.94 and 9.5 billion PBMCs per donor.

Donors were healthy HIV-negative adults with no recently reported acute infections or vaccinations. Every donor was a Caucasian adult residing in Nashville, Tennessee, USA. The CD8 memory samples were a combination of magnetically selected CD45RO+ cells and CCR7-negative CD45RA+ effector memory (TemRA) cells. Blood was obtained by leukapheresis, after which PBMCs were separated by Ficoll-Histopaque density gradient centrifugation and cryopreserved in liquid nitrogen vapor phase. Purity and quantity of every magnetically sorted T cell population were checked by analytical flow cytometry. From each sorted fraction, genomic DNA was isolated and quantified by UV absorbance on a Nanodrop 2000c. General findings and caveats noted by the study authors: Incomplete sequencing was indicated by rarefaction of sorted-subset datasets, despite the large sequencing depth. Because the study included a small number of donors, the genetic and exposure-history diversity represented was limited. Compared with non-shared clonotypes, clonotypes shared by all four sorted-subset donors had higher generation probabilities. Around 5% of naive CD4, around 3.5% of naive CD8, approximately 2% of memory CD4, and 0.35% to 0.5% of memory CD8 clonotypes were shared across several donors. Naive subsets generally had larger estimated clonotype richness than memory subsets did. Pairwise subsampling led to the expectation that sequencing depth would affect the degree of clonotype sharing among donors. Only blood was sampled, and tissue TCR repertoires likely differ from those in blood.

Using the deep immunoSEQ assay, multiplex PCR amplified TCR CDR3 regions from genomic DNA. Extracted genomic DNA from each cell subset was distributed evenly across all wells of several immunoSEQ 96-well plates, and each plate was treated as a replicate. For sorted subsets, about 210 ng of genomic DNA, equivalent to tens of thousands of T cell genomes, went into each replicate PCR. The purified libraries were quantified using a Qubit 3.0 fluorometer, sized with a Bioanalyzer 2100, and then quantified again using the KAPA Library Quantification kit. Every immunoSEQ 96-well plate was sequenced on a separate single-read 150-cycle Illumina NextSeq 550 flow cell. Turning to the authors' computational methods: Because only junctional sequences without quality scores were contained in the immunoSEQ output, filtering matching that applied to full-length reads could not be performed. To assign V/J genes and CDR3, sequences were annotated against IMGT germline references using PyIR, a Python wrapper for IgBLAST v1.9. Reads were filtered out if the reads had weak V/J assignments (E-value above 1e-6), no CDR3, stop codons, out-of-frame junctions, or ambiguous translated residues. V3J clonotypes were defined by identical inferred V gene, J gene, and CDR3 amino acid sequence. The percentage overlap between two repertoires was calculated by dividing the number of shared unique clonotypes by the size of the smaller repertoire. Richness of each repertoire was evaluated using RTK rarefaction, the Chao1 estimator, and Recon v2.1 estimates of unobserved clonotypes. Generation probabilities were computed with OLGA for all TCRbeta clonotypes obtained by the gDNA method from a handful of donors. TCRdb took over this immuneACCESS table, retaining in-frame rearrangements with V and J assigned. Such tables are incomplete; in checked studies, under half of the missing clones stem from an unresolved V gene, and the remainder is unexplained. Clone size and the V and J calls come from that table; the DNA yielded D and trimming. Within this sample are approximately 320,000 clones, with roughly 91% of them counted one time only. The ten largest clones take up around 15% of the sample.

From the cysteine through the phenylalanine, the CDR3 covers 14 amino acids. Only CDR3 DNA is held: 42 bases, read in frame from base 1. V is trimmed back by 1 base and J by 5 bases, and the junction contains 5 bases that no gene match accounts for. For CDR1 and CDR2, the germline V gene (reference sequence) lists LNHDA and SQIVND. This receptor was taken from a man aged 18 to 30 in good health. Rearrangement joined TRBV19 to TRBJ2-7; the central 7 bases match TRBD2. The source material was memory CD8+ T cells sorted from blood. The sample's cell subset or site label, in plain terms: CD45RO+ cells pooled with CCR7-negative TemRA cells. The CDR3 sequence is CASSIVSGGNEQYF. The sequence in DNA is TGTGCCAGTAGTATAGTGTCGGGAGGAAACGAGCAGTACTTC.